This T cell receptor beta chain stems from a study of cytomegalovirus exposure and HLA in healthy donors (dated by TCRdb to 2016 to 2017). A note on the overall study: According to a later analysis, the 120 or so validation repertoires were produced on the same platform as the 666 repertoires of the first cohort. The study was designed to test whether signatures of past pathogen exposure could be identified by cataloging public T cell receptors. Along with the approximately 650-subject first cohort, a separate validation cohort of 120 different subjects was used. High-throughput TCR immunosequencing, statistical association of individual TCRs with disease status, and machine learning were combined to predict cytomegalovirus infection status.

The protocol used for the library was the immunoSEQ multiplex PCR assay. On the study's bioinformatics: A statistical classification framework was built for diagnosing cytomegalovirus status from the catalog of TCR beta chain sequences. TCRdb mirrors the immuneACCESS table, restricted to in-frame sequences. Some clones are absent from its copies; in checked studies, under half trace to an unresolved V gene, and the reason for the others is unknown. From that table come the V and J calls and clone size; the DNA was used to work out D and trimming. The sample contains about 150,000 clones, 75% to 90% of them found a single time. The top ten clones comprise about a fifth of the sample. Donors formed part of the validation cohort, which comprised about 130 subjects and was distinct from the first cohort of 666 subjects. The full study reports these points: Most TCR sequences were seen in very few donors, while some public TCRs were found in many individuals. The study listed over 150 TCR beta chains as associated with cytomegalovirus. In vitro tests confirmed that a few of the cytomegalovirus-associated TCR beta chains recognize cytomegalovirus antigens. All 120 or so repertoires were used to score co-occurrence in the validation cohort in a later analysis, because that analysis had no HLA typing for the cohort. A later analysis found that TCRs clustered in the first cohort also tended to co-occur in the approximately 120 validation repertoires, with approximately 95% of cluster scores above 0. Cytomegalovirus status was reported to be diagnosed by the classifier with high specificity and sensitivity in both the original and validation cohorts. It was suggested by the authors that the approach could potentially be generalized to other disease states and immunological phenotypes.

V and J are truncated by 3 bases and 5 bases respectively, leaving an intervening sequence of 5 bases. Taken from the germline V gene, the CDR1 and CDR2 loops are SGDLS and YYNGEE. The CDR3 covers 11 residues, taking in both the cysteine and the phenylalanine. The entry retains the CDR3 DNA only, 33 bases that are in frame from base 1. Worth noting for this clone: Its binding antigen is unknown. Base qualities are not recorded, but no much larger clone differs from it by a single base. Different DNA sequences within this sample yield the same CDR3.

Recombination joined TRBV9 with TRBJ1-2, with the D gene uncertain. This sequence was found in a man aged 18-30 years in good health and CMV-seropositive. The source material was PBMCs. The nucleotide sequence reads as follows: TGTGCCAGCAGCGGTAGTTATGGCTACACCTTC. It is translated as CASSGSYGYTF.